The 14 T cell receptor beta chains in this list originate from one sample, sequenced in a study of metastatic and nonmetastatic thyroid tumors. Before thyroid surgery, none of the patients had received any treatment. TCRdb redid the clone calls on the PCR reads using MiXCR. The sample holds around 36,000 clones, about 31% seen once. The specimen was blood. The receptors originated from a female donor with papillary thyroid cancer or a benign thyroid nodule (not recorded which). Some clones in this sample may be carry-over from other donors' samples.

This chain joins TRBV9 and TRBJ1-3; D possibly corresponds to TRBD1 (6 bases). The CDR3 contains 15 residues. Trimming removed 3 bases at V and 0 bases at J, with 10 bases between. The V gene's germline CDR1 is SGDLS and CDR2 YYNGEE. Written as DNA, the CDR3 is TGTGCCAGCAGCGCGGACAGACCCTCTGGAAACACCATATATTTT. It specifies CASSADRPSGNTIYF.

On this clone: Germline is not matched at one junction end, which may reflect a read error. V and J are TRBV28 and TRBJ1-1; 8 bases are a match to TRBD1. This CDR3 is built from 16 residues. The germline V gene has CDR1 MDHEN and CDR2 SYDVKM. For the CDR3, the DNA is TGTGCCAGCAGTTTCTTACGGGACAGGAGAAACCCTGAAGCATTCTTC. Its protein product is CASSFLRDRRNPEAFF.

This clone was observed many times. This rearrangement joins TRBV19 to TRBJ1-5; D gene ambiguous. In germline, CDR1 is LNHDA, CDR2 SQIVND (reference sequence). The V end was cut by 5 bases, the J end by 7 bases, with 12 bases between. The CDR3 runs to 13 residues. The CDR3: CASSPVGYQPQHF. The DNA of the CDR3 is TGTGCCAGTAGTCCGGTGGGGTACCAGCCCCAGCATTTT.

At least ten counts were recorded for this clone. CDR3 sequence (DNA): TGTGCCAGCAGTTTATCGGGGGGGGGATATAACTATGGCTACACCTTC. It translates to CASSLSGGGYNYGYTF. The chain carries TRBV12-3 or TRBV12-4 and TRBJ1-2; D may be TRBD1 (5 bases). The V end was cut by 2 bases, the J end by 1 base, with 14 bases between. The CDR3 length is 16 residues.

In this sample, this clone turned up a few times. This rearrangement joins TRBV15 to TRBJ1-2; D is unclear. The CDR3 has 15 amino acids. V was trimmed by 5 bases and J by 2 bases, leaving 15 bases between them. Germline CDR1 LNHNV, CDR2 YYDKDF (reference sequence). The CDR3 nucleotides are TGTGCCACCAGCGGCGTGACACTTTGGAACTATGGCTACACCTTC. This translates into CATSGVTLWNYGYTF.

This clone was observed many times. CDR3 in amino acids: CASSLLLQGARETQYF. CDR3 bases: TGTGCCAGCAGCTTATTATTGCAGGGGGCTAGGGAGACCCAGTACTTC. V usage is TRBV11-2 and J usage is TRBJ2-5; 8 bases are shared with TRBD1. Germline CDR1 reads SGHAT; CDR2 reads FQNNGV. The V segment lost 2 bases and the J segment 5 bases; nucleotides outside the gene matches: 10. The CDR3 is made up of 16 amino acids.

This clone appeared many times. The CDR3 reads CASSSSGFYEQYF. The DNA of the CDR3 is TGTGCCAGCAGCTCTTCTGGGTTCTACGAGCAGTACTTC. V is TRBV7-8 and J is TRBJ2-7; no firm D call. The CDR3 extends over 13 amino acids. Germline CDR1 and CDR2: SGHVS and FQNEAQ. V shed 4 bases and J shed 3 bases, with 10 bases lying between them.

This rearrangement joins TRBV7-9 to TRBJ2-7, with a weak D call TRBD2 (6 bases). The CDR3 runs to 14 residues. Trimming shortened V by 8 bases and J by 0 bases, and 14 bases separated the two germline ends. Germline loops: CDR1 SEHNR, CDR2 FQNEAQ (reference sequence). CDR3 sequence reads: CASGSAGSSYEQYF. The CDR3 DNA reads as TGTGCCAGCGGCTCCGCCGGGAGCTCCTACGAGCAGTACTTC.

This clone appeared many times. V usage is TRBV5-1 and J usage is TRBJ1-1; no definite D call. V was cut by 2 bases and J by 2 bases, with 13 bases left in between. Looked up from germline, CDR1 is SGHRS and CDR2 is YFSETQ. The CDR3 consists of 15 residues. The DNA of the CDR3 is TGCGCCAGCAGCTTAGGGTGGTCCACCAACACTGAAGCTTTCTTT. Its protein is CASSLGWSTNTEAFF.

This clone has ten or more counts. This chain connects TRBV3-1 to TRBJ2-3, with 9 bases lining up with TRBD1. Trimming removed 4 bases from V and 3 bases from J; junction bases left unmatched: 5. Germline loops: CDR1 LGHDT, CDR2 YNNKEL (reference sequence). This CDR3 is 15 amino acids long. Written as DNA, the CDR3 is TGTGCCAGCAGCCGCCGGACAGGGGATACAGATACGCAGTATTTT. Protein product: CASSRRTGDTDTQYF.

Notes on this clone: Compared with germline, one end of the junction differs, possibly owing to a read error. The rearrangement joins TRBV6-5 to TRBJ2-2; D is possibly TRBD1 (7 bases). The CDR3 totals 15 residues. Germline assignment: CDR1 MNHEY and CDR2 SVGAGI. The CDR3 region is CASIPQGGATGELFF. As DNA, the CDR3 is TGTGCGAGCATTCCTCAGGGGGGAGCCACCGGGGAGCTGTTTTTT.

This sequence joins TRBV5-1 and TRBJ2-3; 8 bases line up with TRBD2. This CDR3 has 14 amino acids. Per germline, CDR1 SGHRS and CDR2 YFSETQ. The CDR3 DNA reads TGCGCGTCCGGGACTAGAGACAACCCAGATACGCAGTATTTT. Residues: CASGTRDNPDTQYF.

This clone has a count of ten or more. V usage is TRBV2 and J usage is TRBJ1-1; D is possibly TRBD1 (5 bases). The CDR3 contains 16 residues. Germline V gene sequence: CDR1 SNHLY, CDR2 FYNNEI. The V end lost 5 bases, the J end lost 0 bases, and 16 bases lay between the germline ends. The CDR3 DNA reads as TGTGCCAGCAGTCCCTCGAAGGGGCCGGTGAACACTGAAGCTTTCTTT. This encodes CASSPSKGPVNTEAFF.

This clone was counted only a few times. The chain recombines TRBV19 with TRBJ1-5; no clear D. This CDR3 spans 15 amino acids. The V end lost 5 bases, the J end lost 4 bases, and 15 bases lay between the germline ends. Germline CDR1 and CDR2: LNHDA and SQIVND (reference sequence). CDR3 protein: CASSASRRNNQPQHF. In DNA form, the CDR3 reads TGTGCCAGTAGTGCCTCTCGTCGGAATAATCAGCCCCAGCATTTT.